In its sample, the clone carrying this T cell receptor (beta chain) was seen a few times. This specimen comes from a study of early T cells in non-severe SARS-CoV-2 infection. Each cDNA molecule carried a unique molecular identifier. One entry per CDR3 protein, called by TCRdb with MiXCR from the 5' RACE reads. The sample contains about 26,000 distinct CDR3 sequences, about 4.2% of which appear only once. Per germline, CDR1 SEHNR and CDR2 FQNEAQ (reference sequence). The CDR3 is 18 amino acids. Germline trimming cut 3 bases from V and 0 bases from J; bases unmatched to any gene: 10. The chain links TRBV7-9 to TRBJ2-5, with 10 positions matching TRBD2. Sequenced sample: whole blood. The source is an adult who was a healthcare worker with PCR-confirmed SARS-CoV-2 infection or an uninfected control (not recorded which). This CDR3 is CASSLMSGRALHQETQYF. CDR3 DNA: TGTGCCAGCAGCTTGATGAGCGGGAGGGCCCTACACCAAGAGACCCAGTACTTC.